Described below is a single T cell receptor beta chain sequence and its context. The antigen it binds to is not known. Base-call qualities are not available, and no considerably larger clone is one nucleotide away. TCRbeta CDR3 regions were amplified from genomic DNA using the immunoSEQ Assay, a bias-controlled multiplex PCR. From the authors' description of their analysis: Nucleated cell counts per sample were estimated from amplification of reference gene primers within the assay. To quantify the absolute abundance of each unique TCRbeta CDR3 rearrangement, sequence reads were collapsed and filtered. For each sample, productive Simpson clonality was calculated by taking the square root of Simpson's diversity index across productive rearrangements. TCRdb limited this immuneACCESS table to in-frame rearrangements with V and J called. A share of clones is missing; checked studies link under half to unresolved V genes, and the rest is unexplained. The DNA gave D and trimming, while V, J and clone size come from that table. Within this sample are over 350,000 clones, with more than 75% of them counted one time only. The ten largest clones take up around 10% of the sample.

This record comes from a study of blood T cell repertoires in COVID-19 (dated by TCRdb to the early 2020s). A note on the overall study: Collaborator samples came from the United States, Italy and Spain and covered acute and convalescent phases of COVID-19. The material from the prospective study consisted of cDNA or gDNA derived from T cells, B-cell-depleted T cells, or PBMCs. The dataset comprised deeply sampled blood TCRbeta repertoires from subjects exposed to, actively infected with, or recovered from COVID-19. The repertoires were released in a freely available public database intended as a resource for research on the immune response to SARS-CoV-2. The samples were drawn from the first 160 participants of the ongoing ImmuneRACE study and from 950 to 1,500 subjects provided by 6 global collaborators. Sample metadata almost always included a de-identified subject ID, COVID-19 status, age in years and sex. HLA class I and class II types, where available, came from metadata supplied by the sample provider rather than from assay-based typing. Study-wide conclusions, independent of this receptor: How much clinical and demographic metadata was included differed by source and by participant, and the metadata was provided uncurated.

Participants in the prospective study were enrolled through a virtual design, were aged roughly 18 to 95 years, and lived in approximately 24 United States geographic areas. In the prospective study, cohorts were assigned on the basis of participant-reported clinical history obtained from a screening survey and a study questionnaire. For ImmuneRACE Cohort 3, a participant was defined as recovered based on two consecutive negative NP/OP PCR tests, clearance by a healthcare professional, or resolution of symptoms. Mobile phlebotomists in the prospective study collected whole blood, serum and a nasopharyngeal or oropharyngeal swab from every participant. Over a roughly 2-month period, participants in the prospective study had the option of providing additional blood draws and questionnaires. Before DNA extraction, blood samples from the prospective study were shipped at room temperature or frozen.

V gives up 4 bases and J gives up 6 bases, and the segment between their germline ends measures 19 bases. CDR1 SGHRS and CDR2 YFSETQ were looked up in the germline V gene. The CDR3 sequence holds 15 residues, the cysteine and phenylalanine included. Only the CDR3 portion is preserved as DNA: 45 bases, with reading frame beginning at the first base. Sample: PBMCs or T cells enriched from blood (not recorded which). This chain joins TRBV5-1 to TRBJ1-2, with a weak D call of TRBD1 (6 bases match). The origin of this receptor is a woman between 50 and 59 years old who had recovered from COVID-19. The CDR3 here reads CASSPRQNRADGYTF. The DNA sequence reads TGCGCCAGCAGCCCACGGCAAAACAGGGCAGATGGCTACACCTTC.